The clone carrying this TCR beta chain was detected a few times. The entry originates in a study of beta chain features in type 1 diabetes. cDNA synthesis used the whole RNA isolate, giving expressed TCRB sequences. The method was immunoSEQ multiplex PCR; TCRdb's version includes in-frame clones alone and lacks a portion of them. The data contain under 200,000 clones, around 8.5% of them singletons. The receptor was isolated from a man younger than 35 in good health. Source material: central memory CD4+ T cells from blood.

The CDR3 sequence is CASSPGFSYNEQFF. CDR3 nucleotides: TGTGCCAGTAGTCCAGGGTTTTCCTACAATGAGCAGTTCTTC. The chain uses TRBV19 and TRBJ2-1; D possibly corresponds to TRBD1 (5 bases). Germline CDR1 is LNHDA and CDR2 is SQIVND (reference sequence). The V end was cut by 5 bases, the J end by 1 base, with 9 bases between. The CDR3 is made up of 14 amino acids.